These 27 T cell receptor beta chains were all obtained from the same sample, sequenced in a study of shared clonotypes between healthy human individuals. TCRdb keeps only in-frame clones here, not all; method: immunoSEQ multiplex PCR. The sample lists millions of clones; roughly nine tenths were seen once. The sequenced material came from naive CD4+ T cells sorted from blood. Regarding subset: CD45RA+ positively selected. The origin of the receptors is a man between 18 and 29 years old in good health.

This rearrangement joins TRBV19 to TRBJ2-4, with 12 bases fitting TRBD2. V shed 2 bases, J shed 8 bases, and the junction held 7 bases outside the gene matches. Germline lookup yields CDR1 LNHDA and CDR2 SQIVND (reference sequence). There are 16 residues in the CDR3. The CDR3 protein is CASSIILAGGQDIQYF. In DNA, the CDR3 is TGTGCCAGTAGTATAATCCTAGCGGGGGGGCAGGACATTCAGTACTTC.

This clone was picked up a small number of times. This sequence joins TRBV28 and TRBJ2-2; perhaps TRBD1 as D (6 bases). CDR3 size: 15 residues. Germline V CDR1 and CDR2: MDHEN, SYDVKM. Deletions cut 6 bases from V and 3 bases from J, with 14 bases between. The CDR3 sequence: CASRATGIDTGELFF. CDR3 DNA sequence: TGTGCCAGCAGGGCTACAGGGATAGACACCGGGGAGCTGTTTTTT.

The chain uses TRBV11-2 and TRBJ1-4; D is perhaps TRBD1 (5 bases). V lost 2 bases and J 6 bases, leaving 13 bases between the germline ends. The CDR3 is made up of 15 amino acids. CDR1 SGHAT and CDR2 FQNNGV come from the germline V gene. The CDR3 spells CASSLRGGFYEKLFF. As DNA, the CDR3 is TGTGCCAGCAGCTTAAGGGGAGGCTTTTATGAAAAACTGTTTTTT. The full variable domain, rest sourced from reference TRBV11-2 and TRBJ1-4, is EAGVAQSPRYKIIEKRQSVAFWCNPISGHATLYWYQQILGQGPKLLIQFQNNGVVDDSQLPKDRFSAERLKGVDSTLKIQPAKLEDSAVYLCASSLRGGFYEKLFFGSGTQLSVL.

The chain is built from TRBV4-1 and TRBJ1-3, with D unclear. The V gene lost 1 base and the J gene lost 4 bases, with 14 bases spanning the gap. In germline, CDR1 is MGHRA, CDR2 YSYEKL. CDR3 length equals 16 residues. The CDR3 protein is CASSQVLGLLGNTIYF. For the CDR3, the DNA is TGCGCCAGCAGCCAAGTGTTAGGGCTTTTGGGAAACACCATATATTTT.

The J gene is TRBJ2-5, the V gene TRBV30; either TRBD1 or TRBD2 may fit D (6 bases each). The J call is uncertain, as TRBJ2-7 better fits the DNA end. Germline CDR1 GTSNPN, CDR2 SVGIG (reference sequence). The CDR3 has 16 residues. The CDR3 region has the DNA TGTGCCTGGAGTGGATATACAGGGAAGGAGGGAAGCGAGCAGTACTTC. It is translated as CAWSGYTGKEGSEQYF.

The table lists this clone with a count of one. The chain uses TRBV5-1 and TRBJ2-4; weak D call: TRBD1 (5 bases). This CDR3 contains 14 residues. V lost 0 bases to trimming and J lost 5 bases, with 9 bases between them. Germline lookup yields CDR1 SGHRS and CDR2 YFSETQ. The CDR3 DNA reads TGCGCCAGCAGCTTGGAAGGCAGGGAAAACATTCAGTACTTC. Amino acid sequence: CASSLEGRENIQYF.

The rearrangement links TRBV7-8 to TRBJ2-7; D possibly matches TRBD1 or TRBD2 (5 bases each). The V end lost 5 bases, the J end lost 4 bases, and 15 bases lay between the germline ends. Germline V lookup: CDR1 SGHVS, CDR2 FQNEAQ. The CDR3 sequence is 14 residues long. The CDR3 DNA is TGTGCCAGCAGCCCCCGGGACGAGGTTTACGAGCAGTACTTC. It is translated as CASSPRDEVYEQYF.

The rearrangement joins TRBV5-6 to TRBJ2-5; D not resolved. Trimming removed 0 bases at V and 5 bases at J, with 11 bases between. The CDR3 spans 14 residues. Germline values: CDR1 SGHDT, CDR2 YYEEEE. This chain's CDR3 is CASSLVPVYETQYF. CDR3 coding DNA: TGTGCCAGCAGCTTGGTGCCCGTTTATGAGACCCAGTACTTC.

The genes are TRBV5-5 and TRBJ2-7; 9 nucleotides line up with TRBD1. Germline V gives CDR1 SGHKS, CDR2 YYEKEE (reference sequence). The junction had 3 bases not matched to a gene; V was cut back by 0 bases and J by 2 bases. The CDR3 contains 15 residues. DNA for the CDR3: TGTGCCAGCAGCTTGGGAGGGACAGGGACCTACGAGCAGTACTTC. Its translation is CASSLGGTGTYEQYF.

A single count supports this clone. The chain recombines TRBV30 with TRBJ2-7; 11 bases line up with TRBD2. Per the germline V gene, CDR1 is GTSNPN and CDR2 is SVGIG (reference sequence). This CDR3 comprises 13 residues. Trimming removed 4 bases from V and 7 bases from J; junction bases left unmatched: 6. In nucleotides, the CDR3 is TGTGCCTGGAAGGGCCGACTAGCGGGGGAGCAGTACTTC. It codes for CAWKGRLAGEQYF.

The J gene is TRBJ1-5, the V gene TRBV21-1. TRBV21-1 is a pseudogene segment. This CDR3 has 15 amino acids. The CDR3 protein is CASSIVEGSNQPQHF. The CDR3 coding sequence is TGTGCCAGCAGCATTGTAGAGGGCAGCAATCAGCCCCAGCATTTT.

In regard to this clone: Other nucleotide sequences in the sample specify the same CDR3. The chain recombines TRBV18 with TRBJ1-6, with D perhaps TRBD1 (6 bases). Germline-derived CDR1 and CDR2 are KGHSH and LQKENI. This CDR3 region has 16 residues. With 0 bases removed from V and 4 bases from J, the gap between germline ends came to 10 bases. CDR3 in DNA: TGTGCCAGCTCACCACCGTCACAGGGTTATAATTCACCCCTCCACTTT. Its protein product is CASSPPSQGYNSPLHF.

V is TRBV5-1 and J is TRBJ2-2; D is perhaps TRBD1 (5 bases). Germline V gene data show CDR1 as SGHRS and CDR2 as YFSETQ. This CDR3 comprises 16 residues. V lost 0 bases, J lost 2 bases, and 11 bases lay in between. This CDR3 is CASSLGQPFNTGELFF. The CDR3 DNA reads as TGCGCCAGCAGCTTGGGACAGCCCTTTAACACCGGGGAGCTGTTTTTT.

The J gene is TRBJ1-2, the V gene TRBV30; maybe TRBD1 (5 bases). Germline-derived CDR1 and CDR2 are GTSNPN and SVGIG (reference sequence). The CDR3 has 14 amino acids. V was clipped by 0 bases and J by 8 bases, with 16 bases between them. The CDR3 coding sequence is TGTGCCTGGAGTGTGGGGCAGCTTAAGATCGGCTACACCTTC. It encodes CAWSVGQLKIGYTF.

J is TRBJ2-1 and V is TRBV7-2; D uncertain. Germline-derived CDR1 and CDR2 are SGHTA and FQGNSA. Trimming took 5 bases from V and 3 from J, leaving 17 bases between them. The CDR3 spans 16 residues. For the CDR3, the DNA is TGTGCCAGCAGCCCCCCAAGACCCACATTCTACAATGAGCAGTTCTTC. Residues: CASSPPRPTFYNEQFF.

The CDR3, as DNA: TGCAGCGTCTCCGGGACTAGCGGGAGCCTCTCCTACAATGAGCAGTTCTTC. As protein: CSVSGTSGSLSYNEQFF. The chain uses TRBV29-1 and TRBJ2-1; 14 bases match TRBD2. The CDR3 is 17 residues long. V was clipped by 6 bases and J by 0 bases; unmatched bases: 7. From germline, CDR1 is SQVTM and CDR2 ANQGSEA.

The V call is TRBV27, the J call TRBJ1-2; D unclear. The CDR3 is 13 residues long. V gave up 2 bases and J gave up 8 bases, with 12 bases separating them. The germline CDR1 and CDR2 sequences are MNHEY and SMNVEV (reference sequence). CDR3 coding DNA: TGTGCCAGCAGTTTAAAGCAGGTCGGAGGCTACACCTTC. It specifies CASSLKQVGGYTF.

The chain carries TRBV6-5 and TRBJ2-5; D remains ambiguous. The CDR3 has 11 amino acids. V shed 5 bases and J shed 7 bases, with 8 bases lying between them. Germline CDR1 reads MNHEY; CDR2 reads SVGAGI. The CDR3 loop is CASSTHGTQYF. The CDR3 nucleotides read TGTGCCAGCAGTACCCATGGGACCCAGTACTTC.

V usage is TRBV6-1 and J usage is TRBJ1-3; unclear D gene. The V gene's germline CDR1 is MNHNS and CDR2 SASEGT. Trimming took 7 bases from V and 0 from J, leaving 10 bases between them. The CDR3 contains 14 residues. CDR3 in DNA: TGTGCCAGCACGGACGGGTACTCTGGAAACACCATATATTTT. It encodes CASTDGYSGNTIYF.

The chain uses TRBV7-2 and TRBJ1-1; tentative D call: TRBD1 (6 bases). With 6 bases removed from V and 1 base from J, the gap between germline ends came to 12 bases. Germline CDR1 and CDR2: SGHTA and FQGNSA. This CDR3 has 14 residues. Written as DNA, the CDR3 is TGTGCCAGCAGTGTACAGGGAGGGAACACTGAAGCTTTCTTT. Protein sequence: CASSVQGGNTEAFF.

This chain joins TRBV7-9 and TRBJ1-5; D unresolved. The germline gives CDR1 SEHNR, CDR2 FQNEAQ (reference sequence). There are 16 residues in the CDR3. Trimming pared 5 bases from V and 0 bases from J, leaving 14 bases between. The CDR3 nucleotides read TGTGCCAGCAGCAGCGGAGGGTCCGCTAGCAATCAGCCCCAGCATTTT. This sequence encodes CASSSGGSASNQPQHF.

CDR3 DNA: TGTGCCAGCAGCTTAGGGGGGGTCTACGTCCAAGAGACCCAGTACTTC. Translation: CASSLGGVYVQETQYF. The chain couples TRBV7-9 to TRBJ2-5; a possible D gene is TRBD2 (6 bases). Germline loops: CDR1 SEHNR, CDR2 FQNEAQ (reference sequence). Trimming stripped 1 base from V and 1 base from J, with 13 bases between. This CDR3 has 16 amino acids.

Concerning this clone: Other DNA sequences in this specimen translate into the identical CDR3. V gene TRBV6-1 combines with J gene TRBJ1-2; D remains unclear. V was trimmed by 3 bases and J by 0 bases, leaving 8 bases between them. Germline V gene sequence: CDR1 MNHNS, CDR2 SASEGT. The CDR3 covers 14 residues. CDR3 sequence reads: CASSDPRANYGYTF. DNA for the CDR3: TGTGCCAGCAGTGATCCCCGGGCTAACTATGGCTACACCTTC.

This clone was detected only once. The rearrangement joins TRBV10-1 to TRBJ2-1; D gene uncertain. The CDR3 runs to 14 residues. Deletions cut 0 bases from V and 6 bases from J, with 9 bases between. Germline CDR1 reads WNHNN; CDR2 reads SYGVQD (reference sequence). CDR3 amino acids: CASSESGPLNEQFF. The DNA of the CDR3 is TGCGCCAGCAGTGAGTCGGGCCCCCTCAATGAGCAGTTCTTC.

Worth noting for this clone: Germline and junction disagree at one end, which may indicate a read error. V usage is TRBV7-7 and J usage is TRBJ2-2; tentative D call: TRBD2 (5 bases). The CDR3 sequence is 17 residues long. Germline V gives CDR1 SSHAT, CDR2 FNYEAQ (reference sequence). CDR3: CASSLLRDIGRTGELFF. CDR3 coding DNA: TGTGCTAGCAGCTTACTGAGGGATATCGGGCGGACCGGGGAGCTGTTTTTT.

This CDR3 reads CASSPETSGAETQYF. The CDR3 region has the DNA TGTGCCAGCTCTCCGGAAACTAGCGGGGCGGAGACCCAGTACTTC. The rearrangement links TRBV2 to TRBJ2-5, with 10 bases matching TRBD2. V gave up 8 bases and J gave up 5 bases; unmatched junction bases: 11. Germline-derived CDR1 and CDR2 are SNHLY and FYNNEI. The CDR3 consists of 15 residues. The full variable domain, in which reference TRBV2 and TRBJ2-5 provide the parts outside the CDR3, is EPEVTQTPSHQVTQMGQEVILRCVPISNHLYFYWYRQILGQKVEFLVSFYNNEISEKSEIFDDQFSVERPDGSNFTLKIRSTKLEDSAMYFCASSPETSGAETQYFGPGTRLLVL.

The chain recombines TRBV10-2 with TRBJ2-1; D not resolved. This CDR3 region has 14 residues. V was pared by 10 bases and J by 4 bases, with 17 bases between. Germline assignment: CDR1 WSHSY and CDR2 SAAADI. This CDR3 reads CATEKGVQYNEQFF. CDR3 coding DNA: TGCGCCACTGAGAAGGGCGTTCAATACAATGAGCAGTTCTTC.